The 7 T cell receptor beta chains below come from one sample, sequenced in a study of OX40 agonist ivuxolimab in advanced cancers. The table came from immunoSEQ multiplex PCR; TCRdb's copy has only in-frame clones and leaves some out. In the table there are approximately 60,000 clones, almost 95% of which are singletons. The source material was CD4+ or CD8+ T cells sorted from blood, sampled in a trial of the OX40 agonist ivuxolimab. The receptors here all came from an adult with an advanced solid tumor such as melanoma, head and neck, liver or kidney cancer.

The chain links TRBV11-2 to TRBJ2-7, with D tentatively TRBD2 (5 bases). The CDR3 has 14 amino acids. Germline values: CDR1 SGHAT, CDR2 FQNNGV. The V gene lost 1 base and the J gene lost 3 bases, with 10 bases spanning the gap. CDR3 bases: TGTGCCAGCAGCTTAGCCCCCGAGGGCTACGAGCAGTACTTC. This sequence encodes CASSLAPEGYEQYF.

This clone was detected once. The V gene is TRBV28, the J gene TRBJ2-3; D possibly corresponds to TRBD1 (8 bases). Trimming stripped 7 bases from V and 2 bases from J, with 22 bases between. Germline V lookup: CDR1 MDHEN, CDR2 SYDVKM. The CDR3 contains 17 residues. CDR3 coding DNA: TGTGCCAGCACCTCGGGCGGGGGACAGGCTTACACAGATACGCAGTATTTT. Translating gives CASTSGGGQAYTDTQYF.

The chain uses TRBV14 and TRBJ2-7, with D possibly matching TRBD2 (6 bases). V was clipped by 5 bases and J by 4 bases, with 15 bases between them. This CDR3 contains 14 residues. Germline lookup yields CDR1 SGHDN and CDR2 FVKESK. In DNA, the CDR3 is TGTGCCAGCAGCTTGGCGGGACTGGAGTACGAGCAGTACTTC. This gives the protein CASSLAGLEYEQYF.

The rearrangement joins TRBV6-1 to TRBJ2-2; possible D gene TRBD1, 6 bases. CDR1 MNHNS and CDR2 SASEGT come from the germline V gene. Trimming cost V 2 bases and J 6 bases, with 13 bases left between them. CDR3 length equals 15 residues. For the CDR3, the DNA is TGTGCCAGCAGTGAATACAGGGTGGATCCCGGGGAGCTGTTTTTT. This codes for CASSEYRVDPGELFF.

This clone was recorded only once. The rearrangement joins TRBV5-1 to TRBJ1-1; 9 positions agree with TRBD1. This CDR3 comprises 15 residues. The germline CDR1 and CDR2 sequences are SGHRS and YFSETQ. V shed 2 bases, J shed 3 bases, and the junction held 5 bases outside the gene matches. DNA of the CDR3: TGCGCCAGCAGCTTCACACAGGGGGCTCACACTGAAGCTTTCTTT. This translates into CASSFTQGAHTEAFF.

The chain combines TRBV4-3 with TRBJ2-1; TRBD1 aligns across 7 bases. CDR3 length equals 15 residues. V dropped 2 bases and J dropped 7; count of bases not matched to a gene: 8. Per the germline V gene, CDR1 is LGHNA and CDR2 is YSLEER. In DNA, the CDR3 is TGCGCCAGCAGCCAACATGGGACAGCGCCTAATGAGCAGTTCTTC. Translating it yields CASSQHGTAPNEQFF.

This rearrangement joins TRBV7-2 to TRBJ2-3; 9 positions match TRBD2. Looked up from germline, CDR1 is SGHTA and CDR2 is FQGNSA. V gave up 6 bases and J gave up 0 bases; unmatched junction bases: 4. This CDR3 comprises 15 residues. The CDR3 is CASRTGTSSTDTQYF. CDR3 bases: TGTGCCAGCAGAACCGGGACTAGCAGCACAGATACGCAGTATTTT.